One sample yielded the 18 T cell receptor beta chains listed below, sequenced in a study of T cell repertoires in cytomegalovirus infection. TCRdb called the reads again in MiXCR, with one record for every CDR3 protein. Among about 450,000 distinct CDR3 sequences listed, about 33% were seen once. Specimen: PBMCs. The receptors come from a human donor in good health (CMV status not recorded). Some clones in this sample may be carry-over from other donors' samples.

This clonotype was counted a few times. A much larger clone differs from this one at a single base, so this may be a read error. The chain has TRBV7-8 and TRBJ1-6, with D possibly matching TRBD1 (5 bases). This CDR3 comprises 13 residues. Germline loops: CDR1 SGHVS, CDR2 FQNEAQ. V shed 2 bases and J shed 9 bases, with 8 bases lying between them. The chain's CDR3 is CASSLIGGSPLHF. DNA for the CDR3: TGTGCCAGCAGCTTAATCGGGGGTTCACCCCTCCACTTT.

This clonotype was seen a handful of times. The gene calls are TRBV5-1 and TRBJ2-1; the D is unclear. The CDR3 is 15 amino acids. CDR1 and CDR2 (germline): SGHRS, YFSETQ. Trimming shortened V by 4 bases and J by 0 bases, and 11 bases separated the two germline ends. The CDR3 is CASSPIPSSYNEQFF. The CDR3 DNA is TGCGCCAGCAGCCCAATTCCAAGCTCCTACAATGAGCAGTTCTTC.

The chain joins TRBV6-6 to TRBJ1-4; maybe TRBD1 (5 bases). The CDR3 contains 15 residues. Trimming cost V 8 bases and J 10 bases, with 23 bases left between them. Germline V gene data show CDR1 as MNHNY and CDR2 as SVGAGI (reference sequence). The CDR3 sequence is CASVPATGGAGKLFF. For the CDR3, the DNA is TGTGCCAGCGTGCCCGCGACGGGAGGGGCAGGAAAACTGTTTTTT.

Only a few counts were recorded for this clonotype. The chain employs TRBV5-5 and TRBJ1-3; 11 nucleotides align to TRBD1. This CDR3 spans 18 amino acids. Germline V gene data show CDR1 as SGHKS and CDR2 as YYEKEE (reference sequence). After removal of 4 bases from V and 0 bases from J, the junction contained 9 bases not matched to a gene. CDR3 bases: TGTGCCAGCAGCGGACAGGGGGCAACCAGCAACTCTGGAAACACCATATATTTT. Encoded protein: CASSGQGATSNSGNTIYF.

This rearrangement joins TRBV4-1 to TRBJ2-1; no reliable D call. The V gene's germline CDR1 is MGHRA and CDR2 YSYEKL. V lost 4 bases, J lost 5 bases, and 9 bases lay in between. The CDR3 sequence is 13 residues long. CDR3 sequence reads: CASSPEADNEQFF. The CDR3 DNA reads as TGCGCCAGCAGCCCTGAGGCTGACAATGAGCAGTTCTTC.

In regard to this clonotype: At one end the junction does not follow the germline gene, possibly because of a read error. The chain has TRBV6-1 and TRBJ2-7; maybe TRBD2 (5 bases). Looked up from germline, CDR1 is MNHNS and CDR2 is SASEGT. The CDR3 spans 20 residues. Here the CDR3 DNA reads TGTGCCCGCAGAACAAAACTAGAAACAGAGACAACTGCAACCTCCTACGAGCAGTACTTC. Protein product: CARRTKLETETTATSYEQYF.

This clonotype was seen many times. The chain recombines TRBV4-3 with TRBJ1-6, with a tentative D call TRBD1 (5 bases). The CDR3 is 15 residues long. V was pared by 0 bases and J by 10 bases, with 13 bases between. CDR1 LGHNA and CDR2 YSLEER come from the germline V gene. The CDR3 is CASSQDLRGASPLHF. Here the CDR3 DNA reads TGCGCCAGCAGCCAAGATCTCCGAGGGGCCTCACCCCTCCACTTT.

This clonotype has a handful of counts. In nucleotides, the CDR3 is TGTGCCAGCAGCCCGCCGGAGGTTGGGCAGCCCCAGCATTTT. It translates to CASSPPEVGQPQHF. J is TRBJ1-5 and V is TRBV6-1; D remains unclear. The CDR3 is made up of 14 amino acids. The V end lost 6 bases, the J end lost 7 bases, and 16 bases lay between the germline ends. Germline V CDR1 and CDR2: MNHNS, SASEGT.

In this sample, this clonotype turned up many times. V is TRBV9 and J is TRBJ2-5; a possible D gene is TRBD2 (7 bases). Germline CDR1 reads SGDLS; CDR2 reads YYNGEE. Trimming cost V 3 bases and J 2 bases, with 14 bases left between them. The CDR3 has 15 residues. The CDR3 sequence is CASSGGGGYQETQYF. The CDR3, as DNA: TGTGCCAGCAGCGGGGGAGGGGGGTATCAAGAGACCCAGTACTTC.

This chain uses TRBV28 with TRBJ1-5; D unresolved. V was shortened by 3 bases and J by 1 base, with 10 bases between the two germline ends. This CDR3 has 15 residues. Germline loops: CDR1 MDHEN, CDR2 SYDVKM. For the CDR3, the DNA is TGTGCCAGCAGTTTCCCGCGAGGGAGCAATCAGCCCCAGCATTTT. Translating gives CASSFPRGSNQPQHF.

Many counts were recorded for this clonotype. The V and J genes are TRBV11-2 and TRBJ2-5; either TRBD1 or TRBD2 may fit D (6 bases each). This CDR3 has 14 amino acids. Trimming cost V 1 base and J 2 bases, with 8 bases left between them. Germline lookup yields CDR1 SGHAT and CDR2 FQNNGV. The CDR3 coding sequence is TGTGCCAGCAGCTTAGTAGGGGGGCAAGAGACCCAGTACTTC. The encoded protein is CASSLVGGQETQYF. The variable domain in full, with the rest retrieved from reference TRBV11-2 and TRBJ2-5, is EAGVAQSPRYKIIEKRQSVAFWCNPISGHATLYWYQQILGQGPKLLIQFQNNGVVDDSQLPKDRFSAERLKGVDSTLKIQPAKLEDSAVYLCASSLVGGQETQYFGPGTRLLVL.

This clonotype was seen a handful of times. The chain couples TRBV12-3 or TRBV12-4 to TRBJ1-5; 9 bases map to TRBD1. This CDR3 has 15 amino acids. Trimming took 6 bases from V and 4 from J; bases not matched to a gene: 7. CDR3 coding DNA: TGTGCCAGCAGCTCCGGGACAGGGCTGAATCAGCCCCAGCATTTT. Protein product: CASSSGTGLNQPQHF.

This clonotype was picked up many times. This chain connects TRBV6-5 to TRBJ1-1, with D unresolved. V lost 2 bases to trimming and J lost 0 bases, with 4 bases between them. This CDR3 has 13 amino acids. Germline V gene data show CDR1 as MNHEY and CDR2 as SVGAGI. DNA for the CDR3: TGTGCCAGCAGTTACACCGTGAACACTGAAGCTTTCTTT. Translation gives CASSYTVNTEAFF.

The chain carries TRBV6-1 and TRBJ2-1, with D possibly being TRBD1 or TRBD2 (5 bases each). Germline CDR1 MNHNS, CDR2 SASEGT. Between the trimmed V and J ends, which lost 4 bases and 7 bases, there was a span of 8 bases. The CDR3 spans 12 residues. This CDR3 reads CASSGGANEQFF. The CDR3 nucleotides read TGTGCCAGCAGTGGAGGGGCTAATGAGCAGTTCTTC.

The CDR3 DNA reads TGCAGCGTTGAGGAGGTGGGCTATGGCTACACCTTC. Protein sequence: CSVEEVGYGYTF. The V call is TRBV29-1, the J call TRBJ1-2; D not resolved. Between the trimmed V and J ends, which lost 3 bases and 4 bases, there was a span of 9 bases. CDR1 is SQVTM, CDR2 ANQGSEA, per germline. This CDR3 spans 12 amino acids. The entire variable domain, with the rest obtained from reference TRBV29-1 and TRBJ1-2, is as follows: SAVISQKPSRDICQRGTSLTIQCQVDSQVTMMFWYRQQPGQSLTLIATANQGSEATYESGFVIDKFPISRPNLTFSTLTVSNMSPEDSSIYLCSVEEVGYGYTFGSGTRLTVV.

This clonotype was observed a few times. This chain links TRBV11-2 with TRBJ2-5, with a weak D call TRBD2 (5 bases). V gave up 5 bases and J gave up 4 bases, with 11 bases separating them. The CDR3 covers 13 residues. Germline V gene sequence: CDR1 SGHAT, CDR2 FQNNGV. The CDR3 DNA reads as TGTGCCAGCAGCGGTAGTCGGGGAGAGACCCAGTACTTC. Translated, it gives CASSGSRGETQYF.

This clonotype was observed many times. V usage is TRBV6-1 and J usage is TRBJ1-2; unclear D gene. Trimming left V 4 bases short and J 4 bases short, with 13 bases between. The CDR3 loop spans 14 amino acids. Germline V lookup: CDR1 MNHNS, CDR2 SASEGT. Here the CDR3 DNA reads TGTGCCAGCAGTGCCACGACGTCCGTCTATGGCTACACCTTC. It encodes CASSATTSVYGYTF.

In this sample, this clonotype turned up many times. The chain links TRBV7-2 to TRBJ2-7; D unclear. Per the germline V gene, CDR1 is SGHTA and CDR2 is FQGNSA. V was clipped by 2 bases and J by 3 bases, with 11 bases between them. The CDR3 runs 14 residues. Here the CDR3 DNA reads TGTGCCAGCAGCTTACTTCGACGGAGCTACGAGCAGTACTTC. Amino acids: CASSLLRRSYEQYF.